This TCR beta chain was obtained from a study of CXCR3-negative and CXCR3-positive naive CD8 T cells. Study background: There were roughly 140 million TRB reads altogether, and each library had about 1.5 +/- 0.3 million of them.

In preparing the TRB cDNA libraries, 5' RACE with UMI labels was used. TCRdb reprocessed the 5' RACE reads and keeps a single row for each CDR3 protein, giving no DNA. Found here are tens of thousands of distinct CDR3 sequences; the top ten clones hold 20%. This CDR3 comprises 17 residues. Looked up from germline, CDR1 is LGHDT and CDR2 is YNNKEL (reference sequence). The receptor was derived from a human donor in good health. Some clones in this sample may be carry-over from other donors' samples. The genes are TRBV3-1 and TRBJ2-6. The sequenced sample was memory CD8+ T cells from blood. The CDR3 is CASSQGEGAAGANVLTF. Based on the CDR3 plus reference TRBV3-1 and TRBJ2-6, the full variable domain is DTAVSQTPKYLVTQMGNDKSIKCEQNLGHDTMYWYKQDSKKFLKIMFSYNNKELIINETVPNRFSPKSPDKAHLNLHINSLELGDSAVYFCASSQGEGAAGANVLTFGAGSRLTVL.